The sequence of this T cell receptor (beta chain) was determined in a study of molecular identifiers for immune sequencing clone quantification. Study results and caveats: Identical TCR molecules that share a barcode could lead to an underestimation of highly expanded clone sizes. Jurkat TCR RNA spiked in from one cell reportedly remained identifiable amid about a million naive cells.

Naive CD8 T cells were sorted, and the gate applied was CD8+CD4-CCR7+CD45RA+. About this clonotype itself: Its matching antigen is unknown. At one end the junction does not follow the germline gene, possibly because of a read error.

Bulk TCR library preparation followed previously described methods with listed TCR primers. TCRdb passed the PCR reads through MiXCR, listing each CDR3 protein once. The data show over 600,000 distinct CDR3 sequences, less than 20% seen once. This CDR3 spans 15 amino acids. Germline V gene lookup returns CDR1 MGHRA and CDR2 YSYEKL. The rearrangement uses TRBV4-1 and TRBJ2-7; no reliable D call. This receptor was obtained from a human donor in good health. Some libraries in this study had Jurkat cell RNA spiked in. The sample was naive CD8+ T cells from blood, with Jurkat cell RNA spiked in. Subset in this sample: FACS-sorted CD8+CD4-CCR7+CD45RA+ naive T cells. The CDR3 region is CASSQSTSRSYKQYF. CDR3 in DNA: TGCGCCAGCAGCCAATCAACCTCCCGATCCTACAAGCAGTACTTC.